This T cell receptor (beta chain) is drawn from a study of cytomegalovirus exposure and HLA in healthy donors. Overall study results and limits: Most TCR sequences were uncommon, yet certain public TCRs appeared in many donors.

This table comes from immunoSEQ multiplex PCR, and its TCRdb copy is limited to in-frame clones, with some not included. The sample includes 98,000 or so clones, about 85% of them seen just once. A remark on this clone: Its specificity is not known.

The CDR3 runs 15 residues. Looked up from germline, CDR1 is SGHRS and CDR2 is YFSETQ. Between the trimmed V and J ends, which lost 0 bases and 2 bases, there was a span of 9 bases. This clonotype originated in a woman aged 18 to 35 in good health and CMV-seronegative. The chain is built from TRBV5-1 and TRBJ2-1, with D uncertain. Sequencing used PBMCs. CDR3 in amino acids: CASSLVLDPYNEQFF. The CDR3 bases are TGCGCCAGCAGCTTGGTGCTAGATCCCTACAATGAGCAGTTCTTC. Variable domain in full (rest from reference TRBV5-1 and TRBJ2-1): KAGVTQTPRYLIKTRGQQVTLSCSPISGHRSVSWYQQTPGQGLQFLFEYFSETQRNKGNFPGRFSGRQFSNSRSEMNVSTLELGDSALYLCASSLVLDPYNEQFFGPGTRLTVL.